These T cell receptor beta chains were read from a single sample in a study of OX40 agonist ivuxolimab in advanced cancers. Generated by immunoSEQ multiplex PCR, the TCRdb table keeps only in-frame clones and is missing some. The sample records about 19,000 clones, approximately 73% being singletons. Sequencing used CD4+ or CD8+ T cells sorted from blood, obtained in a trial of the OX40 agonist ivuxolimab. The receptor source for this set is an adult with an advanced solid tumor such as melanoma, head and neck, liver or kidney cancer. The CDR3 runs from the conserved cysteine through the conserved F or W. The order of the fields is clone size, V gene, D gene, J gene, CDR3 DNA, CDR3 protein. The D gene is left open where the match is weak. Clone size is stated in some rows and not others, as once, few, many or a class when expanded.

size: NA; V: TRBV19; D: NA; J: TRBJ1-2; DNA: TGTGCCAGTAGTACCCGACTATTAACCGTTGGCAGCCTGGCCTATGGCTACACCTTC; CDR3: CASSTRLLTVGSLAYGYTF
size: NA; V: TRBV6-4; D: TRBD2; J: TRBJ2-3; DNA: TGTGCCAGCAGTGACTCTAGCGGGAGCTCAGATACGCAGTATTTT; CDR3: CASSDSSGSSDTQYF
size: once; V: TRBV5-4; D: NA; J: TRBJ1-1; DNA: TGTGCCAGCAGCCCCGGACAGAACACTGAAGCTTTCTTT; CDR3: CASSPGQNTEAFF
size: NA; V: TRBV28; D: NA; J: TRBJ1-2; DNA: TGTGCCAGCAGTTTAGGGGCAGGGATTGATGGCTACACCTTC; CDR3: CASSLGAGIDGYTF
size: medium-sized; V: TRBV5-5; D: NA; J: TRBJ1-1; DNA: TGTGCCAGCAGCTTGGGTACCAGGAGCCTCAACACTGAAGCTTTCTTT; CDR3: CASSLGTRSLNTEAFF
size: NA; V: TRBV6-6; D: NA; J: TRBJ2-7; DNA: TGTGCCAGCAGTTTCGGGCAGGGTGGTTACGAGCAGTACTTC; CDR3: CASSFGQGGYEQYF
size: NA; V: TRBV4-1; D: NA; J: TRBJ2-5; DNA: TGCGCCAGCAGCCAAGTAAGGGGTTTGGAGACCCAGTACTTC; CDR3: CASSQVRGLETQYF
size: few; V: TRBV5-6; D: NA; J: TRBJ2-7; DNA: TGTGCCAGCAGCTTCTCCGGACAGACCTGGGGGCAGTACTTC; CDR3: CASSFSGQTWGQYF
size: few; V: TRBV7-6; D: NA; J: TRBJ2-7; DNA: TGTGCCAGCAGCTCGAACCGAGGGAACGAGCAGTACTTC; CDR3: CASSSNRGNEQYF
size: few; V: TRBV4-1; D: NA; J: TRBJ2-5; DNA: TGCGCCAGCAGCCAGGGGCGGAATCTTCAAGAGACCCAGTACTTC; CDR3: CASSQGRNLQETQYF
size: NA; V: TRBV6-5; D: NA; J: TRBJ1-5; DNA: TGTGCCAGCAGAGGCCGCGGCAATCAGCCCCAGCATTTT; CDR3: CASRGRGNQPQHF
size: NA; V: TRBV28; D: TRBD1; J: TRBJ1-5; DNA: TGTGCCAGCAGAAGGGACAGCTATAATCAGCCCCAGCATTTT; CDR3: CASRRDSYNQPQHF
size: NA; V: TRBV5-1; D: NA; J: TRBJ2-5; DNA: TGCGCCAGCAGCTTGCCGCCGGACAGTAGACAAGAGACCCAGTACTTC; CDR3: CASSLPPDSRQETQYF
size: NA; V: TRBV27; D: NA; J: TRBJ2-5; DNA: TGTGCCAGCAGTTTAGGGTCGGGCTACCAAGAGACCCAGTACTTC; CDR3: CASSLGSGYQETQYF
size: once; V: TRBV7-8; D: NA; J: TRBJ1-4; DNA: TGTGCCAGCAGCACCGAATCGGGGGGTGCAACTAATGAAAAACTGTTTTTT; CDR3: CASSTESGGATNEKLFF
size: NA; V: TRBV27; D: NA; J: TRBJ2-7; DNA: TGTGCCAGCAGTTTAGGGAGGTCCTACGAGCAGTACTTC; CDR3: CASSLGRSYEQYF
size: once; V: TRBV7-9; D: NA; J: TRBJ1-1; DNA: TGTGCCAGCAGCTTATCGTGGGGGACGAACACTGAAGCTTTCTTT; CDR3: CASSLSWGTNTEAFF
size: NA; V: TRBV20-1; D: TRBD1; J: TRBJ2-7; DNA: TGCAGTTCGTACAGGGGTCTCGAGCAGTACTTC; CDR3: CSSYRGLEQYF
size: few; V: TRBV28; D: TRBD1; J: TRBJ1-6; DNA: TGTGCCAGCAGTTTTGGGGACAGGGCGAATTCACCCCTCCACTTT; CDR3: CASSFGDRANSPLHF
size: NA; V: TRBV6-4; D: NA; J: TRBJ2-6; DNA: TGTGCCAGCAGTGACTCGAACCGTGGGGCCAACGTCCTGACTTTC; CDR3: CASSDSNRGANVLTF
size: NA; V: TRBV6-5; D: NA; J: TRBJ2-7; DNA: TGTGCCAGCAGTTACTCTGCCCACGAGCAGTACTTC; CDR3: CASSYSAHEQYF
size: NA; V: TRBV28; D: NA; J: TRBJ1-2; DNA: TGTGCCAGCAGTTTCGGGGGGCTCTACTATGGCTACACCTTC; CDR3: CASSFGGLYYGYTF
size: NA; V: TRBV28; D: NA; J: TRBJ2-3; DNA: TGTGCCAGCAGTTACCTTAGCGGATACACAGATACGCAGTATTTT; CDR3: CASSYLSGYTDTQYF
size: NA; V: TRBV7-9; D: NA; J: TRBJ2-7; DNA: TGTGCCAGCAGCTTAGGGTACAGGGCCGACGAGCAGTACTTC; CDR3: CASSLGYRADEQYF
size: NA; V: TRBV19; D: TRBD2; J: TRBJ2-7; DNA: TGTGCCATCTCTCAGCGGGGGTTCTCCTACGAGCAGTACTTC; CDR3: CAISQRGFSYEQYF
size: medium-sized; V: TRBV6-4; D: TRBD1; J: TRBJ2-1; DNA: TGTGCCAGCAGCGTTTCCTCGGGACAGATTAATGAGCAGTTCTTC; CDR3: CASSVSSGQINEQFF
size: NA; V: TRBV27; D: NA; J: TRBJ1-3; DNA: TGTGCCAGCAGTTTGGCAGACTCTGGAAACACCATATATTTT; CDR3: CASSLADSGNTIYF
size: NA; V: TRBV2; D: NA; J: TRBJ2-1; DNA: TGTGCCAGCAGTAAGGGTCCCAATGAGCAGTTCTTC; CDR3: CASSKGPNEQFF
size: NA; V: TRBV5-1; D: NA; J: TRBJ2-5; DNA: TGCGCCAGCAGCCTCACGGGCGAGACCCAGTACTTC; CDR3: CASSLTGETQYF
size: NA; V: TRBV6-5; D: TRBD1; J: TRBJ2-3; DNA: TGTGCCAGCAGTTACTCCTGGACAGGGTCTGGGGATACGCAGTATTTT; CDR3: CASSYSWTGSGDTQYF
size: NA; V: TRBV11-2; D: NA; J: TRBJ2-7; DNA: TGTGCCAGCAGCTTCCGGTCGGGGGCACGCCAGGACTACGAGCAGTACTTC; CDR3: CASSFRSGARQDYEQYF
size: NA; V: TRBV27; D: NA; J: TRBJ2-3; DNA: TGTGCCAGCGGCTGGGGCCCAGATACGCAGTATTTT; CDR3: CASGWGPDTQYF
size: NA; V: TRBV29-1; D: NA; J: TRBJ2-3; DNA: TGCAGCATAGATAATGGGGCGGTGGGAGATACGCAGTATTTT; CDR3: CSIDNGAVGDTQYF
size: NA; V: TRBV4-2; D: TRBD1; J: TRBJ2-7; DNA: TGTGCCAGCAGCCCCTGGACAGGTACCTACGAGCAGTACTTC; CDR3: CASSPWTGTYEQYF
size: NA; V: TRBV21-1; D: NA; J: TRBJ2-7; DNA: TGTGCCAGCAGCCAAGAGGCGACCTCCTACGAGCAGTACTTC; CDR3: CASSQEATSYEQYF
size: NA; V: TRBV4-1; D: NA; J: TRBJ2-2; DNA: TGCGCCAGCAGCCAAGCAACAGGGCCCACCGGGGAGCTGTTTTTT; CDR3: CASSQATGPTGELFF
size: NA; V: TRBV27; D: NA; J: TRBJ1-6; DNA: TGTGCCAGCAGTGTCATAAATAATTCACCCCTCCACTTT; CDR3: CASSVINNSPLHF
size: NA; V: TRBV4-1; D: NA; J: TRBJ1-2; DNA: TGCGCCAGCAGCCAAGAAGGCGGGACTAACTATGGCTACACCTTC; CDR3: CASSQEGGTNYGYTF
size: NA; V: TRBV6-6; D: NA; J: TRBJ1-2; DNA: TGTGCCAGCAGTTACTCGGCGGGGACACCTAATGGCTACACCTTC; CDR3: CASSYSAGTPNGYTF
size: NA; V: TRBV2; D: NA; J: TRBJ2-3; DNA: TGTGCCAGCAGTGGTTTCGGGGAGGATACAGATACGCAGTATTTT; CDR3: CASSGFGEDTDTQYF
size: NA; V: TRBV5-1; D: NA; J: TRBJ1-2; DNA: TGCGCCAGCAGCTTGGAATTAGGGAGCCACTATGGCTACACCTTC; CDR3: CASSLELGSHYGYTF
size: many; V: TRBV11-1; D: NA; J: TRBJ2-7; DNA: TGTGCCAGCAGCCCGAATACCGGGGGAGCCTACGAGCAGTACTTC; CDR3: CASSPNTGGAYEQYF
size: few; V: TRBV9; D: NA; J: TRBJ1-1; DNA: TGTGCCAGCAGCCCTTCAGGAGGTCCAAGCACTGAAGCTTTCTTT; CDR3: CASSPSGGPSTEAFF
size: NA; V: TRBV4-2; D: NA; J: TRBJ1-1; DNA: TGTGCCAGCAGCCAAGAAGAGGGCAGGCCGTCCACTGAAGCTTTCTTT; CDR3: CASSQEEGRPSTEAFF
size: NA; V: TRBV6-6; D: TRBD1; J: TRBJ1-4; DNA: TGTGCCAGCAGTCCCTACAGGGGCGTTAATGAAAAACTGTTTTTT; CDR3: CASSPYRGVNEKLFF
size: many; V: TRBV27; D: NA; J: TRBJ2-7; DNA: TGTGCCAGCAGTTTGGGCAGAAGCTACGAGCAGTACTTC; CDR3: CASSLGRSYEQYF
size: NA; V: TRBV21-1; D: NA; J: TRBJ1-3; DNA: TGTGCCAGCAGCAAATTCCTGGACAGGGGAGGAAACACCATATATTTT; CDR3: CASSKFLDRGGNTIYF